The rows below give T cell receptor beta chains drawn from one sample of a study of CD8 T cells in ankylosing spondylitis. TCRdb re-called the 5' RACE reads through MiXCR, storing one row per CDR3 protein. The table shows 200,000 to 250,000 distinct CDR3 sequences, with roughly 24% occurring only once. Sequenced: blood, either unsorted or a sorted T cell fraction (not recorded which). The source is a male donor with ankylosing spondylitis or in good health (not recorded which). Both conserved end residues are part of each CDR3. A D gene is named only where the DNA matches it firmly. Clone size, where shown, is once, few, many, or a class for clones that have expanded.

d_call | j_call | v_call | clone_size | cdr3_aa | cdr3_nt
- | TRBJ1-1 | TRBV5-6 | - | CAMGPALTCWGNTEAFF | TGTGCCATGGGCCCCGCTCTCACCTGCTGGGGGAACACTGAAGCTTTCTTT
TRBD1 | TRBJ2-1 | TRBV20-1 | few | CSAAPGGNYNEQFF | TGCAGTGCCGCGCCAGGGGGCAACTACAATGAGCAGTTCTTC
- | TRBJ1-2 | TRBV4-1 | few | CASSQGTSNNYGYTF | TGCGCCAGCAGCCAAGGGACATCGAATAACTATGGCTACACCTTC
- | TRBJ2-2 | TRBV20-1 | many | CSARDTEGSSTGELFF | TGCAGTGCTAGAGATACAGAGGGTTCTAGCACCGGGGAGCTGTTTTTT
TRBD2 | TRBJ2-3 | TRBV20-1 | many | CSARAGTSGTDTQYF | TGCAGTGCTAGAGCCGGGACTAGCGGCACAGATACGCAGTATTTT
- | TRBJ2-3 | TRBV20-1 | few | CSAHAGGADTQYF | TGCAGTGCCCACGCTGGGGGCGCAGATACGCAGTATTTT
TRBD2 | TRBJ2-7 | TRBV29-1 | many | CSARSGTYEQYF | TGCAGCGCACGTAGCGGGACGTACGAGCAGTACTTC
TRBD1 | TRBJ1-2 | TRBV20-1 | - | CSAKGQGGGYTF | TGCAGTGCGAAGGGACAGGGTGGAGGCTACACCTTC
- | TRBJ2-1 | TRBV5-6 | - | CASSLGGRGLEQFF | TGTGCCAGCAGCCTCGGTGGCCGGGGCCTAGAGCAGTTCTTC
- | TRBJ1-2 | TRBV18 | many | CASSPGGSGYTF | TGTGCCAGCTCACCAGGGGGCAGTGGCTACACCTTC
- | TRBJ1-2 | TRBV7-2 | - | CASSLVRGSSRGYTF | TGTGCCAGCAGCTTAGTAAGGGGTTCCTCCAGAGGCTACACCTTC
TRBD2 | TRBJ2-7 | TRBV20-1 | few | CSAKAGGPLNEQYF | TGCAGTGCTAAGGCGGGAGGCCCCCTGAACGAGCAGTACTTC
- | TRBJ2-7 | TRBV30 | few | CAWRADYEQYF | TGTGCGTGGCGGGCAGACTACGAGCAGTACTTC